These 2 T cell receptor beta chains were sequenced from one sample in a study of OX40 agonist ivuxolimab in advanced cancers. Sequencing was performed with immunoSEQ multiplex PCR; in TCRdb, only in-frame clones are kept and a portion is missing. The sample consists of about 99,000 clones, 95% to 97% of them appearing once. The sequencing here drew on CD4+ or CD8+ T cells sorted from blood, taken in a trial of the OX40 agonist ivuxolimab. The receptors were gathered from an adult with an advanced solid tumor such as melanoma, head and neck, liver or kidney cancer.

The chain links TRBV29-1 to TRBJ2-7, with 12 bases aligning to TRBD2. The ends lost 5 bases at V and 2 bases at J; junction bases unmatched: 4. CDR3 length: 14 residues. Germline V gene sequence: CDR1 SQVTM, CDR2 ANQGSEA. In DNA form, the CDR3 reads TGCAGCGTTCTCCTAGCGGGGGGGCCCTACGAGCAGTACTTC. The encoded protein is CSVLLAGGPYEQYF.

The CDR3 nucleotides read TGCGCCAGCAGCCAAGATTGGGTCAGCGAGAGCTACGAGCAGTACTTC. Its translation is CASSQDWVSESYEQYF. The V call is TRBV4-3, the J call TRBJ2-7, with D unresolved. V was pared by 0 bases and J by 3 bases, with 15 bases between. Germline assignment: CDR1 LGHNA and CDR2 YSLEER. The CDR3 runs to 16 residues.